This entry concerns a single TCR beta chain. Its antigen is not identified. Using immunoSEQ multiplex PCR, the repertoire was profiled, and TCRdb retains in-frame clones only, with some absent. This sample has about 5,500 clones, with about four fifths found just once. This sample is part of a study of T cell repertoires in ileal Crohn's disease. Whole-study findings and limits: High-frequency clones were more common in sorted CD8 than CD4 cells. Compared with non-smokers, active smokers at surgery showed more clonal expansions.

The CDR3 is 16 amino acids. The junction had 8 bases not matched to a gene; V was cut back by 1 base and J by 3 bases. Germline CDR1 and CDR2: SGHVS and FQNEAQ. The receptor was derived from an adult with Crohn's disease. The genes are TRBV7-8 and TRBJ2-7; 8 bases fit TRBD2. Sequencing used ileal tissue. The CDR3 spells CASSLEGLAGFYEQYF. The CDR3 DNA is TGTGCCAGCAGCTTAGAGGGGCTAGCGGGTTTCTACGAGCAGTACTTC.